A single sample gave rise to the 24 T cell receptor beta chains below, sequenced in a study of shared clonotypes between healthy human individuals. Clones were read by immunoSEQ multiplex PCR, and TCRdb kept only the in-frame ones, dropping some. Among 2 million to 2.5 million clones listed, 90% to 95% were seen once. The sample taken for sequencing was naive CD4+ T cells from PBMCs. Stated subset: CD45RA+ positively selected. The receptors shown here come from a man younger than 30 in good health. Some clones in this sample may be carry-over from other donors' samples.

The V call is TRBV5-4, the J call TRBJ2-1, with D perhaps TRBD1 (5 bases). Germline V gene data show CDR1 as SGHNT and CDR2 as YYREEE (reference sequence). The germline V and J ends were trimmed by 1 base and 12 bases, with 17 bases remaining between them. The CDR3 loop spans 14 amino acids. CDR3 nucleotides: TGTGCCAGCAGCTTGCCCTCAAAGGGGATGGGGCAGTTCTTC. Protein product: CASSLPSKGMGQFF.

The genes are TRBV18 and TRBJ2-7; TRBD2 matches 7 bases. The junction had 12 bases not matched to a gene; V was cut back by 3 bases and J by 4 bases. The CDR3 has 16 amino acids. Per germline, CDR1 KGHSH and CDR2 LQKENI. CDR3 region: CASSPRAGVSRYEQYF. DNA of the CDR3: TGTGCCAGCTCACCCCGCGCGGGAGTGTCTCGATACGAGCAGTACTTC.

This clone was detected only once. The CDR3 loop reads CASSASGLEQYF. The CDR3 bases are TGTGCCAGCAGCGCCAGCGGATTGGAGCAGTACTTC. This sequence joins TRBV7-9 and TRBJ2-7; D is perhaps TRBD2 (5 bases). Trimming pared 5 bases from V and 7 bases from J, leaving 12 bases between. The CDR3 loop spans 12 amino acids. CDR1 and CDR2 (germline): SEHNR, FQNEAQ (reference sequence). Looking up the rest from reference TRBV7-9 and TRBJ2-7 gives the full variable domain: DTGVSQNPRHKITKRGQNVTFRCDPISEHNRLYWYRQTLGQGPEFLTYFQNEAQLEKSRLLSDRFSAERPKGSFSTLEIQRTEQGDSAMYLCASSASGLEQYFGPGTRLTVT.

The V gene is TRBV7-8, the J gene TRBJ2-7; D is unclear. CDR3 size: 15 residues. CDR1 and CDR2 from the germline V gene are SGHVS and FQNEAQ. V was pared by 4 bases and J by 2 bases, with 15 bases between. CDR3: CASSSPLYRPYEQYF. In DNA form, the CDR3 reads TGTGCCAGCAGCTCACCCCTCTACCGGCCCTACGAGCAGTACTTC.

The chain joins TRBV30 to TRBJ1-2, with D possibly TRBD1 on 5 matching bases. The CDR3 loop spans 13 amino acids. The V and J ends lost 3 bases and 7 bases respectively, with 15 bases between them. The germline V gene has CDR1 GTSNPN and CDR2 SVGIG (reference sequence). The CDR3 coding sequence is TGTGCCTGGAGCGCACTCGGGGGATTTGGCTACACCTTC. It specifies CAWSALGGFGYTF.

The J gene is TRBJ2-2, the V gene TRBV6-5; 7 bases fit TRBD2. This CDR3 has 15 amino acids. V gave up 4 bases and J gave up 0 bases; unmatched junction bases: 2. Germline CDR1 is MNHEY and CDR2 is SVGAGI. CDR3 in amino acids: CASSSSGPNTGELFF. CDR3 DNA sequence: TGTGCCAGCAGTTCTAGCGGACCGAACACCGGGGAGCTGTTTTTT.

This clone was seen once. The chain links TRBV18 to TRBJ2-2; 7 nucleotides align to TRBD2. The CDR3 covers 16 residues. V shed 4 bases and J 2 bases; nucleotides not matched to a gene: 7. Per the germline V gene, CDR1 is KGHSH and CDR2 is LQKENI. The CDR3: CASSLALAKNTGELFF. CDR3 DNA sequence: TGTGCCAGCTCACTAGCACTAGCGAAAAACACCGGGGAGCTGTTTTTT.

CDR3 DNA: TGTGCCAGCAGGGGGACCGGCTCACCCCTCCACTTT. This encodes CASRGTGSPLHF. The rearrangement uses TRBV2 and TRBJ1-6; possible D gene TRBD1, 5 bases. With 6 bases removed from V and 10 bases from J, the gap between germline ends came to 10 bases. The germline CDR1 and CDR2 sequences are SNHLY and FYNNEI. The CDR3 totals 12 residues. Drawing the rest from reference TRBV2 and TRBJ1-6, the complete variable domain is EPEVTQTPSHQVTQMGQEVILRCVPISNHLYFYWYRQILGQKVEFLVSFYNNEISEKSEIFDDQFSVERPDGSNFTLKIRSTKLEDSAMYFCASRGTGSPLHFGNGTRLTVT.

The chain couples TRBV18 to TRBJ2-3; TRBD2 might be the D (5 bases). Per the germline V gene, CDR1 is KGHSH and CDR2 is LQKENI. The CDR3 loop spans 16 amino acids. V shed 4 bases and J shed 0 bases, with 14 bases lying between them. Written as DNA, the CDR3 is TGTGCCAGCTCACTCTTGGCGAGCGGTAGCACAGATACGCAGTATTTT. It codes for CASSLLASGSTDTQYF.

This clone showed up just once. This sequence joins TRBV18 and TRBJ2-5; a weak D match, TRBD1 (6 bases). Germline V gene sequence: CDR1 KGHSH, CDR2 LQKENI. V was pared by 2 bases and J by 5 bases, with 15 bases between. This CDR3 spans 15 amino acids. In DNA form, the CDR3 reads TGTGCCAGCTCACCAAGTTGGACCAGGGGTGAGACCCAGTACTTC. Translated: CASSPSWTRGETQYF.

In DNA, the CDR3 is TGCGCCAGCAGCTTGGCTGCGATCGGCTACGAGCAGTACTTC. Protein product: CASSLAAIGYEQYF. The rearrangement joins TRBV5-1 to TRBJ2-7; D remains unclear. The CDR3 covers 14 residues. Germline values: CDR1 SGHRS, CDR2 YFSETQ. The V end was cut by 0 bases, the J end by 3 bases, with 10 bases between.

Written as DNA, the CDR3 is TGTGCCAGCACTCCGGGGTATAATGAAAAACTGTTTTTT. Encoded protein: CASTPGYNEKLFF. The chain joins TRBV28 to TRBJ1-4, with D uncertain. Trimming removed 7 bases at V and 4 bases at J, with 10 bases between. CDR1 MDHEN and CDR2 SYDVKM come from the germline V gene. The CDR3 is 13 amino acids.

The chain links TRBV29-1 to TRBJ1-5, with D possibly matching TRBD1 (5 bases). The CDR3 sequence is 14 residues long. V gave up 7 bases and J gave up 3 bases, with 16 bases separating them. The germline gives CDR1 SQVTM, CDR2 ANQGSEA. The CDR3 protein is CSARAAGDNQPQHF. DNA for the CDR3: TGCAGCGCCCGAGCGGCGGGGGACAATCAGCCCCAGCATTTT.

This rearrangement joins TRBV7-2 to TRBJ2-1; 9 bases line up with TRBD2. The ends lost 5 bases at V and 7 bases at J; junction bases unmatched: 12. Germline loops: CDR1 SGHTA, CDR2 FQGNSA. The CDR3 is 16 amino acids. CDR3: CASSPIAGVRFNEQFF. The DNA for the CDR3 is TGTGCCAGCAGCCCCATAGCGGGAGTCAGGTTTAATGAGCAGTTCTTC.

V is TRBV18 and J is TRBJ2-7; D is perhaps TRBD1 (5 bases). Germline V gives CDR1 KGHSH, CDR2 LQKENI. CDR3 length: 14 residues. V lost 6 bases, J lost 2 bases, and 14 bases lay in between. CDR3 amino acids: CASSAQGAAYEQYF. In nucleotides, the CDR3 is TGTGCCAGCTCCGCGCAAGGGGCGGCCTACGAGCAGTACTTC.

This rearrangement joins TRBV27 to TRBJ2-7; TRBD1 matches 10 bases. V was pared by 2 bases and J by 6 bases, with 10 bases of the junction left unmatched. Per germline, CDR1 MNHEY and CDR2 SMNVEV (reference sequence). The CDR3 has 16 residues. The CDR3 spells CASSLLSGTGDFEQYF. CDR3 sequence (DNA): TGTGCCAGCAGTTTACTATCCGGGACAGGGGATTTCGAGCAGTACTTC.

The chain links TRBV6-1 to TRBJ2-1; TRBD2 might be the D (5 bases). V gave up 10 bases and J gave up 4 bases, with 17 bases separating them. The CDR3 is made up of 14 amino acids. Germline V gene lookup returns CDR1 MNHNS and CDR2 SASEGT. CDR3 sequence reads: CATSRAYTYNEQFF. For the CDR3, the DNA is TGTGCCACCTCGCGGGCCTATACATACAATGAGCAGTTCTTC.

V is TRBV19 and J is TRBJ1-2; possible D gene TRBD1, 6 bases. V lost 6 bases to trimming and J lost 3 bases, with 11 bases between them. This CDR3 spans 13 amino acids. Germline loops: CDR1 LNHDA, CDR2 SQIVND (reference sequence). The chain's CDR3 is CASRRTAYYGYTF. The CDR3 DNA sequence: TGTGCCAGTAGGCGGACAGCCTACTATGGCTACACCTTC.

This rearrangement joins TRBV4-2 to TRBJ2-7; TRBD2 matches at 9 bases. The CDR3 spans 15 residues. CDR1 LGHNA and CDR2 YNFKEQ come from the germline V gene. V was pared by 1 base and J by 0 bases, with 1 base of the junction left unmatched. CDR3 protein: CASSQVAGASYEQYF. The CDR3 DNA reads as TGTGCCAGCAGCCAAGTAGCGGGAGCCTCCTACGAGCAGTACTTC.

This CDR3 reads CASSTRAGDTYNEQFF. For the CDR3, the DNA is TGTGCCAGCAGCACTCGAGCGGGAGACACCTACAATGAGCAGTTCTTC. The chain uses TRBV7-3 and TRBJ2-1; 8 nucleotides line up with TRBD2. Trimming took 5 bases from V and 2 from J; bases not matched to a gene: 8. Germline V gene lookup returns CDR1 SGHTA and CDR2 FQGTGA. The length of the CDR3 is 16 residues.

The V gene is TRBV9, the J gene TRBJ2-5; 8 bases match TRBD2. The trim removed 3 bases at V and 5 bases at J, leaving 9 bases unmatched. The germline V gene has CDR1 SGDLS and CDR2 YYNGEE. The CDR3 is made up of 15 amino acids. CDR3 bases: TGTGCCAGCAGCGCCGCCGGGACTAGAGGGGAGACCCAGTACTTC. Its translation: CASSAAGTRGETQYF. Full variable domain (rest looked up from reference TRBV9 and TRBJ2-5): DSGVTQTPKHLITATGQRVTLRCSPRSGDLSVYWYQQSLDQGLQFLIQYYNGEERAKGNILERFSAQQFPDLHSELNLSSLELGDSALYFCASSAAGTRGETQYFGPGTRLLVL.

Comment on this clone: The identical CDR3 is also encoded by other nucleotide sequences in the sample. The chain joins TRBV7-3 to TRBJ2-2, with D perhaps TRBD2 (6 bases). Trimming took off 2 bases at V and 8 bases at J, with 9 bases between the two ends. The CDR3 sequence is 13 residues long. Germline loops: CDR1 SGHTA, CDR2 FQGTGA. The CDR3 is CASSLWGTGELFF. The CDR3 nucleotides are TGTGCCAGCAGCTTATGGGGGACTGGGGAGCTGTTTTTT.

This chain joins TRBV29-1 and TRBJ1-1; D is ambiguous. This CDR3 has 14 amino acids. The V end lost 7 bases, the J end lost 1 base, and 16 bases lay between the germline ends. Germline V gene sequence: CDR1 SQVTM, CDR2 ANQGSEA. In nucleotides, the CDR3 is TGCAGCGCCCATACGATGGCGAGGAACACTGAAGCTTTCTTT. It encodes CSAHTMARNTEAFF. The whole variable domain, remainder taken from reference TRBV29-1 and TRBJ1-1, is SAVISQKPSRDICQRGTSLTIQCQVDSQVTMMFWYRQQPGQSLTLIATANQGSEATYESGFVIDKFPISRPNLTFSTLTVSNMSPEDSSIYLCSAHTMARNTEAFFGQGTRLTVV.

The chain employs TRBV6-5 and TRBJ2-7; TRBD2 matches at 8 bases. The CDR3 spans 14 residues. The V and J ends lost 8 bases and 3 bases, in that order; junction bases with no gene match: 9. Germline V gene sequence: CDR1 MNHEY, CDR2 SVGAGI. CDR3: CASSPGGSRYEQYF. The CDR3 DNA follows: TGTGCCAGCTCCCCGGGGGGGAGCCGCTACGAGCAGTACTTC.